This T cell receptor (beta chain) comes out of a study of cytomegalovirus exposure and HLA in healthy donors. The CDR3 runs 15 residues. Germline assignment: CDR1 MNHNS and CDR2 SASEGT. V lost 5 bases to trimming and J lost 0 bases, with 11 bases between them. The PCR was carried out with 60 Vbeta primers and 13 Jbeta primers. This table comes from immunoSEQ multiplex PCR, and its TCRdb copy is limited to in-frame clones, with some not included. The data show about 190,000 clones, over 60% seen once. The TCR comes from a woman aged 25 to 39 in good health and CMV-seropositive. Sequencing was carried out using PBMCs. The chain is built from TRBV6-1 and TRBJ1-3; D might be TRBD1 (6 bases). In nucleotides, the CDR3 is TGTGCCAGCAGTTCCGGACAGACCTCTGGAAACACCATATATTTT. This sequence encodes CASSSGQTSGNTIYF.